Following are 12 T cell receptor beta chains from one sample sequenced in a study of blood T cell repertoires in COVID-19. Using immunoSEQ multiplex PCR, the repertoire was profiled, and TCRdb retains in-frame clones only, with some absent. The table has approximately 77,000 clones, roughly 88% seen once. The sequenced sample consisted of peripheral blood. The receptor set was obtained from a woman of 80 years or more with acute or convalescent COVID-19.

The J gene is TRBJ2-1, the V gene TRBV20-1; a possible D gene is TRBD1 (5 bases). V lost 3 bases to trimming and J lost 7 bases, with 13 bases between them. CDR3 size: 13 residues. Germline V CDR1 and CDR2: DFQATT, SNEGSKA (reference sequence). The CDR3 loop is CSASTGPRNEQFF. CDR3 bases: TGCAGTGCTAGTACAGGCCCTCGTAATGAGCAGTTCTTC.

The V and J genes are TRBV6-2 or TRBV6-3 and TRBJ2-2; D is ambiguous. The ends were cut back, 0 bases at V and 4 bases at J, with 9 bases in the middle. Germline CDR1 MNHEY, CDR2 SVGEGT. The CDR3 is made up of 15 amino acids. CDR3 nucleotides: TGTGCCAGCAGTTACTCGAACCGAGTCACCGGGGAGCTGTTTTTT. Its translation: CASSYSNRVTGELFF.

CDR3 nucleotides: TGTGCCAGCTCTGAGAAGACCCAGTACTTC. This gives the protein CASSEKTQYF. The gene calls are TRBV2 and TRBJ2-5; D uncertain. The CDR3 totals 10 residues. Germline V gene data show CDR1 as SNHLY and CDR2 as FYNNEI. Trimming left V 8 bases short and J 6 bases short, with 7 bases between.

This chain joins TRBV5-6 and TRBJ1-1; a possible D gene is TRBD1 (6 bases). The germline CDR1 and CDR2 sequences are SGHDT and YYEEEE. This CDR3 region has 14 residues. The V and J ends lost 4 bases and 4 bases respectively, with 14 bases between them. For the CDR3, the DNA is TGTGCCAGCAGCCTACCAGGGGTGAGCACTGAAGCTTTCTTT. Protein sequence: CASSLPGVSTEAFF.

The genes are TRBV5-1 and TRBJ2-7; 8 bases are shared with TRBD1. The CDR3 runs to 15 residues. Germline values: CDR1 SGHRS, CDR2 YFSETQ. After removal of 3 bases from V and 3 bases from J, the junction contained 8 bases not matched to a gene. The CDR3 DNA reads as TGCGCCAGCAGCTACTGGACGGGACAGGTCTACGAGCAGTACTTC. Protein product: CASSYWTGQVYEQYF.

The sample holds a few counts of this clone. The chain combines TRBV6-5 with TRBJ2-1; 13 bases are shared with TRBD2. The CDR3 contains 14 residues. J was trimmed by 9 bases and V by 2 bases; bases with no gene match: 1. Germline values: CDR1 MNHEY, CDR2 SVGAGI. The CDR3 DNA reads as TGTGCCAGCAGTTACCGGACTAGCGGGGGTGAGCAGTTCTTC. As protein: CASSYRTSGGEQFF.

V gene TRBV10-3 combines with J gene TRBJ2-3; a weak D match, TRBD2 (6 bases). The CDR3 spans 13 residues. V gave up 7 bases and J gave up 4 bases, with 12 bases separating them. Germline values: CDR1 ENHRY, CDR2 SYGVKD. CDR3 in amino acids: CAINSGRSDTQYF. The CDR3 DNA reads TGTGCCATCAATAGCGGCAGGTCAGATACGCAGTATTTT.

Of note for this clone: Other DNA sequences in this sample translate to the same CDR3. CDR3 DNA: TGTGCCAGCAGCTTAGAGGGGTTGGGGGGTTCCTACAATGAGCAGTTCTTC. It is translated as CASSLEGLGGSYNEQFF. The rearrangement uses TRBV7-9 and TRBJ2-1, with a weak D call TRBD2 (6 bases). CDR3 length: 17 amino acids. V lost 1 base to trimming and J lost 1 base, with 14 bases between them. Per the germline V gene, CDR1 is SEHNR and CDR2 is FQNEAQ (reference sequence).

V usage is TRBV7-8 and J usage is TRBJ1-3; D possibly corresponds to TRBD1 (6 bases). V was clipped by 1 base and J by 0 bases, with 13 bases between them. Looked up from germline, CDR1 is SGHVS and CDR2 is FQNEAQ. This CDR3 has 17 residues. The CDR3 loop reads CASSLEGGLISGNTIYF. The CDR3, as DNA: TGTGCCAGCAGCTTAGAAGGGGGATTGATCTCTGGAAACACCATATATTTT.

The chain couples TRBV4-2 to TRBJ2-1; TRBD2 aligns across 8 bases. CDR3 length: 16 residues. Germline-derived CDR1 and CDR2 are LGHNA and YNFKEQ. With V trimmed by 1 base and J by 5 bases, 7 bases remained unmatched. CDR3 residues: CASSQGFSSGNNEQFF. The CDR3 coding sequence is TGTGCCAGCAGCCAAGGATTCAGTAGCGGGAACAATGAGCAGTTCTTC.

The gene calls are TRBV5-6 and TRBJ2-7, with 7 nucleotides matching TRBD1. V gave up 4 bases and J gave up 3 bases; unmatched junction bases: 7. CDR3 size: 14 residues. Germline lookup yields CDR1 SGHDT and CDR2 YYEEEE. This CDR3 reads CASSPRDRDYEQYF. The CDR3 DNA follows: TGTGCCAGCAGCCCCCGGGACAGAGACTACGAGCAGTACTTC.

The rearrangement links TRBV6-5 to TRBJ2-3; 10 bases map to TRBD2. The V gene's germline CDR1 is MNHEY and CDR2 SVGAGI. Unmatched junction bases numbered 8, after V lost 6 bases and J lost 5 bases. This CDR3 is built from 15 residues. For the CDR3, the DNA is TGTGCCAGCAGAGGCCTAGCGGGGGCAGGAGATACGCAGTATTTT. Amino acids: CASRGLAGAGDTQYF.